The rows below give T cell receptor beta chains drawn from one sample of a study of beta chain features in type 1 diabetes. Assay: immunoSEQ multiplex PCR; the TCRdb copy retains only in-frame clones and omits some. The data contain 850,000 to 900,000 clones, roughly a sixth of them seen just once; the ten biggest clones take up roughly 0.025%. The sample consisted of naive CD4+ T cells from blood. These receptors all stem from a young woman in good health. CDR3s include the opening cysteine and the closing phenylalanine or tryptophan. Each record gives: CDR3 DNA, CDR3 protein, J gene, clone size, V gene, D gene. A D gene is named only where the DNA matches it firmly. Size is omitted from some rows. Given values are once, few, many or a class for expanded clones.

CDR3 DNA: TGTGCCAGCAGCTACGGGACAGGGAACAATGAGCAGTTCTTC
CDR3 protein: CASSYGTGNNEQFF
J gene: TRBJ2-1
clone size: few
V gene: TRBV7-9
D gene: TRBD1

CDR3 DNA: TGTGCCATCAGTGATCTAGCGGGAGGGGAGACCCAGTACTTC
CDR3 protein: CAISDLAGGETQYF
J gene: TRBJ2-5
clone size: many
V gene: TRBV10-3
D gene: TRBD2

CDR3 DNA: TGCGCCAGCAGTGGGACTAGCGCTGAGCAGTTCTTC
CDR3 protein: CASSGTSAEQFF
J gene: TRBJ2-1
clone size: NA
V gene: TRBV10-2
D gene: TRBD2

CDR3 DNA: TGTGCCAGCAGCTTAGGGCCCGGGGACGAGCAGTACTTC
CDR3 protein: CASSLGPGDEQYF
J gene: TRBJ2-7
clone size: few
V gene: TRBV7-2
D gene: NA

CDR3 DNA: TGTGCCAGCAGCCCCCGGACAGGGTGGACCCAGTACTTC
CDR3 protein: CASSPRTGWTQYF
J gene: TRBJ2-5
clone size: many
V gene: TRBV14
D gene: TRBD1

CDR3 DNA: TGTGCCAGCAGACAGAGCGGGGAGACCCAGTACTTC
CDR3 protein: CASRQSGETQYF
J gene: TRBJ2-5
clone size: NA
V gene: TRBV7-9
D gene: NA

CDR3 DNA: TGCGCCAGCAGCCAGGACGAGCCCTCCTCTCCAGCGGGGAGCACAGATACGCAGTATTTT
CDR3 protein: CASSQDEPSSPAGSTDTQYF
J gene: TRBJ2-3
clone size: NA
V gene: TRBV4-1
D gene: TRBD2

CDR3 DNA: TGTGCCAGCAGCTTGAGCGGGAGGGCCTTCTACGAGCAGTACTTC
CDR3 protein: CASSLSGRAFYEQYF
J gene: TRBJ2-7
clone size: NA
V gene: TRBV13
D gene: TRBD2

CDR3 DNA: TGTGCCAGCAAGGGACAGGGGGCTTTGGGGAACACTGAAGCTTTCTTT
CDR3 protein: CASKGQGALGNTEAFF
J gene: TRBJ1-1
clone size: NA
V gene: TRBV7-2
D gene: TRBD1

CDR3 DNA: TGTGCCAGCAGCTTGGCCCTAGCGGGACAAGAGACCCAGTACTTC
CDR3 protein: CASSLALAGQETQYF
J gene: TRBJ2-5
clone size: NA
V gene: TRBV5-4
D gene: TRBD2

CDR3 DNA: TGTGCCAGCCGTACTCAGGGTTCCTACGAGCAGTACTTC
CDR3 protein: CASRTQGSYEQYF
J gene: TRBJ2-7
clone size: few
V gene: TRBV28
D gene: NA

CDR3 DNA: TGTGCCAGCAGCTCGGGACTCTACAATGAGCAGTTCTTC
CDR3 protein: CASSSGLYNEQFF
J gene: TRBJ2-1
clone size: few
V gene: TRBV7-2
D gene: NA

CDR3 DNA: TGCGCCAGCAGTCAATCGGGACACTCGAACACCGGGGAGCTGTTTTTT
CDR3 protein: CASSQSGHSNTGELFF
J gene: TRBJ2-2
clone size: few
V gene: TRBV23-1
D gene: NA

CDR3 DNA: TGTGCAAGTCGCCTGACCGGGACAGCGGACGTGGACACCGGGGAGCTGTTTTTT
CDR3 protein: CASRLTGTADVDTGELFF
J gene: TRBJ2-2
clone size: NA
V gene: TRBV12-2
D gene: NA

CDR3 DNA: TGTGCCAGCAGCCCACCGGGACAGGGAAGCGAGCAGTACTTC
CDR3 protein: CASSPPGQGSEQYF
J gene: TRBJ2-7
clone size: few
V gene: TRBV7-9
D gene: TRBD1

CDR3 DNA: TGTGCCAGCAGCTTAAATGCGGCCGGGACTAGCTCATTTTACGAGCAGTACTTC
CDR3 protein: CASSLNAAGTSSFYEQYF
J gene: TRBJ2-7
clone size: few
V gene: TRBV7-2
D gene: TRBD2

CDR3 DNA: TGTGCCAGCCGTCCTTCTGGGGCCAACGTCCTGACTTTC
CDR3 protein: CASRPSGANVLTF
J gene: TRBJ2-6
clone size: NA
V gene: TRBV28
D gene: NA

CDR3 DNA: TGTGCCAGTAGTATTCCAAGGGACAATCAGCCCCAGCATTTT
CDR3 protein: CASSIPRDNQPQHF
J gene: TRBJ1-5
clone size: NA
V gene: TRBV19
D gene: NA

CDR3 DNA: TGTGCCAGCAGCTCAAAGACAGGCCTTTGGAGTGAGCAGTTCTTC
CDR3 protein: CASSSKTGLWSEQFF
J gene: TRBJ2-1
clone size: few
V gene: TRBV5-4
D gene: NA

CDR3 DNA: TGTGCCAGCAGCTTCGACAGGCCCTACAATGAGCAGTTCTTC
CDR3 protein: CASSFDRPYNEQFF
J gene: TRBJ2-1
clone size: NA
V gene: TRBV7-6
D gene: NA

CDR3 DNA: TGTGCCAGCAGCTTGGGTAATCAGCCCCAGCATTTT
CDR3 protein: CASSLGNQPQHF
J gene: TRBJ1-5
clone size: few
V gene: TRBV7-9
D gene: NA

CDR3 DNA: TGTGCCAGCAGCTTCAGACGGGAGCAGTACTTC
CDR3 protein: CASSFRREQYF
J gene: TRBJ2-7
clone size: NA
V gene: TRBV7-2
D gene: NA

CDR3 DNA: TGTGCCAGCAGCCGGGGGAGGGGGCGTTTTTGGCATAGACTAGCGGTTTACGAGGATACGCAGTATTTT
CDR3 protein: CASSRGRGRFWHRLAVYEDTQYF
J gene: TRBJ2-3
clone size: NA
V gene: TRBV4-2
D gene: TRBD2

CDR3 DNA: TGCGCCAGCAGCCAAGAAACGGGGGTTGCCAAAAACATTCAGTACTTC
CDR3 protein: CASSQETGVAKNIQYF
J gene: TRBJ2-4
clone size: NA
V gene: TRBV4-3
D gene: NA

CDR3 DNA: TGTGCCAGTAGTATCCAGGGCAGGGGCACAGATACGCAGTATTTT
CDR3 protein: CASSIQGRGTDTQYF
J gene: TRBJ2-3
clone size: NA
V gene: TRBV19
D gene: NA

CDR3 DNA: TGTGCCAGCAGCCACGAGCTGGGGCGGGAATACACAGATACGCAGTATTTT
CDR3 protein: CASSHELGREYTDTQYF
J gene: TRBJ2-3
clone size: NA
V gene: TRBV7-2
D gene: NA